The sequence of this T cell receptor beta chain was determined in a study of read filtering for tumor transcriptome and immune sequencing. On the study more broadly: After DNase treatment, RNA was made into whole-transcriptome libraries. Study-level findings and limits: Approximately 82% of IR-seq clonotypes had one read, totaling about 4% of reads; RNA-seq: 74.6% and 44.6%.

V lost 4 bases, J lost 12 bases, and 15 bases lay in between. This CDR3 region has 13 residues. Germline V CDR1 and CDR2: KGHDR, SFDVKD. Molecular barcoded adaptors covering alpha/delta and beta/gamma chains were used on approximately 400 ng RNA. TCRdb redid the calling of the reads with MiXCR, one entry per CDR3 protein. The profile shows under 150,000 distinct CDR3 sequences, approximately 13% of them singletons. This clonotype was counted many times. Its matching antigen is unknown. Sequencing input: a population of CD138-negative cells sorted from bone marrow. This sequence originates from a donor aged 40 or older with multiple myeloma. The chain couples TRBV24-1 to TRBJ2-1, with a possible D match to TRBD2 (7 bases). CDR3 sequence (DNA): TGTGCCACCAGTGAATTTCAGGGGAGGGGGCAGTTCTTC. This translates into CATSEFQGRGQFF.